This T cell receptor (beta chain) was retrieved from a study of cytomegalovirus exposure and HLA in healthy donors. PCR primers comprised 60 Vbeta and 13 Jbeta primers. Sequencing used immunoSEQ multiplex PCR; TCRdb keeps in-frame clones, though not all of them. The sample table includes 55,000 to 75,000 clones. V trimming: 8 bases; J trimming: 5 bases; junction bases outside the gene matches: 4. CDR3 length: 13 amino acids. Per the germline V gene, CDR1 is SNHLY and CDR2 is FYNNEI. The sequenced material came from PBMCs. The TCR was taken from a male donor in good health and CMV-seronegative. V is TRBV2 and J is TRBJ2-4; 9 bases match TRBD1. CDR3: CASHRGRQNIQYF. CDR3 in DNA: TGTGCCAGCCACAGGGGGCGGCAAAACATTCAGTACTTC.